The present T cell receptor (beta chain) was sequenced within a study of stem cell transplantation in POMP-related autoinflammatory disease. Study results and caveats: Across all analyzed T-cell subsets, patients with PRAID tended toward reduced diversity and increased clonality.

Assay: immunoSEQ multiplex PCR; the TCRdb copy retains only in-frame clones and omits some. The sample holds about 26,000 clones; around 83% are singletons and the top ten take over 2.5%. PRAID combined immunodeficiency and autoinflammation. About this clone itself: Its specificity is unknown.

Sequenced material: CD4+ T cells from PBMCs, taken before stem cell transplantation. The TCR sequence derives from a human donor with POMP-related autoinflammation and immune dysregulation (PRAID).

CDR3 nucleotide sequence: TGTGCCAGCAGTTACGACAGAAGTGGTGAAGCTTTCTTT. It yields the protein CASSYDRSGEAFF. The J gene is TRBJ1-1, the V gene TRBV6-6, with a tentative D call TRBD1 (5 bases). V was trimmed by 2 bases and J by 7 bases, leaving 11 bases between them. The CDR3 length is 13 residues. From germline, CDR1 is MNHNY and CDR2 SVGAGI (reference sequence).